Listed below are T cell receptor beta chains from one sample, sequenced in a study of blood T cell repertoires in COVID-19. Method: immunoSEQ multiplex PCR; TCRdb's copy keeps in-frame clones and lacks some. The sample records 97,000 or so clones, approximately 85% being singletons. The sample comprised peripheral blood. These receptor sequences come from an elderly woman with active or convalescent COVID-19. CDR3s include the opening cysteine and the closing phenylalanine or tryptophan. The D gene is left open where the match is weak. Rows give clone size only sometimes, using once, few, many, or a class for an expanded clone.

TRBJ2-5,TRBD2,TRBV6-1,-,TGTGCCAGCAGTGAATGGGGACTAGCGGGAGGTGGAGAGACCCAGTACTTC,CASSEWGLAGGGETQYF
TRBJ2-7,-,TRBV4-3,-,TGCGCCAGCAGCCAAGAACCGGGTTTGCCCCCCTACGAGCAGTACTTC,CASSQEPGLPPYEQYF
TRBJ1-6,-,TRBV5-4,-,TGTGCCAGCAGCTTGGGAGGAGACTCACCCCTCCACTTT,CASSLGGDSPLHF
TRBJ2-3,-,TRBV5-6,-,TGTGCCAGCAGCATTGGTAGCGGACCCACAGATACGCAGTATTTT,CASSIGSGPTDTQYF
TRBJ2-2,TRBD1,TRBV7-9,few,TGTGCCAGCAGTCTGGGGCACACAGGGGTCGGGGAGCTGTTTTTT,CASSLGHTGVGELFF
TRBJ1-1,-,TRBV28,-,TGTGCCAGCAACCTAAGGGGCAACACTGAAGCTTTCTTT,CASNLRGNTEAFF
TRBJ2-5,TRBD1,TRBV7-2,-,TGTGCCAGCAGCCCGGGACAGGGGGGGGACCAAGAGACCCAGTACTTC,CASSPGQGGDQETQYF
TRBJ1-6,-,TRBV6-5,-,TGTGCCAGCAGTTTAAAATCGGTCTATTCACCCCTCCACTTT,CASSLKSVYSPLHF
TRBJ2-2,-,TRBV6-6,few,TGTGCCAGCAAGAGGGACACCGGGGAGCTGTTTTTT,CASKRDTGELFF
TRBJ1-2,-,TRBV19,-,TGTGCCAGTAGTACTCAGGGTATGGCTAACTATGGCTACACCTTC,CASSTQGMANYGYTF
TRBJ2-1,TRBD2,TRBV2,-,TGTGCCAGCACCGAGGGACTAGCGGGAGGAATTGAGCAGTTCTTC,CASTEGLAGGIEQFF
TRBJ2-7,TRBD1,TRBV9,-,TGTGCCAGCAGCGTAGGTCCACAGGGGCACGAGCAGTACTTC,CASSVGPQGHEQYF
TRBJ2-1,TRBD2,TRBV5-1,-,TGTGCCAGCAGCCCCCGGTTAAGGACTAGTACCTACAATGAGCAGTTCTTC,CASSPRLRTSTYNEQFF
TRBJ2-6,-,TRBV19,-,TGTGCCAGTAGTATGCGGGACGGTGCCGCCTCTGGGGCCAACGTCCTGACTTTC,CASSMRDGAASGANVLTF
TRBJ2-1,TRBD2,TRBV5-1,-,TGCGCCAGCAGCTTAAACATAGCGGGAGTGAACTTCAATGAGCAGTTCTTC,CASSLNIAGVNFNEQFF
TRBJ2-1,TRBD2,TRBV19,many,TGTGCCAGTAGTATAGACCGGCTAGCGGGGGAGCAGTTCTTC,CASSIDRLAGEQFF
TRBJ2-1,-,TRBV7-9,few,TGTGCCAGCAGCTTAGGAGCGGCTTACAATGAGCAGTTCTTC,CASSLGAAYNEQFF
TRBJ2-1,TRBD1,TRBV29-1,-,TGCAGCGTTGAGTACTCGACAGGGTACAATGAGCAGTTCTTC,CSVEYSTGYNEQFF
TRBJ2-2,-,TRBV5-1,-,TGCGCCAGCAGCCTAATCACCGGGGAGCTGTTTTTT,CASSLITGELFF
TRBJ2-1,TRBD2,TRBV29-1,-,TGCAGCGTTGCCCACGGGGGCGGGAGGCGTTCCGGGGAGCAGTTCTTC,CSVAHGGGRRSGEQFF
TRBJ2-2,TRBD1,TRBV6-6,-,TGTGCCAGCAGTAGGGGACAGAGAAACACCGGGGAGCTGTTTTTT,CASSRGQRNTGELFF
TRBJ2-4,TRBD1,TRBV27,-,TGTGCCAGCAGTCTAGGACAGGGGCTAGCCAAAAACATTCAGTACTTC,CASSLGQGLAKNIQYF
TRBJ2-7,-,TRBV30,-,TGTGCCGGGAGGACCCAGGGGGTAACCTACGAGCAGTACTTC,CAGRTQGVTYEQYF
TRBJ2-1,-,TRBV18,-,TGTGCCAGCTCACCAGAAGCAGGGCCAAATGAGCAGTTCTTC,CASSPEAGPNEQFF
TRBJ2-2,-,TRBV4-1,few,TGCGCCAGCAGCCAAGATCGGGGAGTTAGGACCGGGGAGCTGTTTTTT,CASSQDRGVRTGELFF
TRBJ2-7,-,TRBV29-1,-,TGCAGCGTTGTTATCAGGGGCTACGAGCAGTACTTC,CSVVIRGYEQYF
TRBJ2-1,-,TRBV28,once,TGTGCCAGCAGACCCCCTCCCGCAGCGGAGGTTGGCTACAATGAGCAGTTCTTC,CASRPPPAAEVGYNEQFF
TRBJ2-4,TRBD2,TRBV10-2,-,TGCGCCAGCATGGGACTAGCGGGAGGAGGGAACATTCAGTACTTC,CASMGLAGGGNIQYF
TRBJ2-4,TRBD2,TRBV5-4,-,TGTGCCAGCAGCTTCGGGGGGGGATACTTCGAAAACATTCAGTACTTC,CASSFGGGYFENIQYF
TRBJ2-7,TRBD1,TRBV5-4,-,TGTGCCAGCAGCTCCCGGGACAGGGGGGACGAGCAGTACTTC,CASSSRDRGDEQYF
TRBJ2-7,-,TRBV5-5,few,TGTGCCAGCAGCTTTGGAGGGGCGGAGCAGTACTTC,CASSFGGAEQYF
TRBJ2-1,-,TRBV28,-,TGTGCCAGCAGTCGTTCCTACAATGAGCAGTTCTTC,CASSRSYNEQFF
TRBJ2-4,TRBD2,TRBV19,-,TGTGCCAGTAGCTCCGGGGGGACTTTAGCCAAAAACATTCAGTACTTC,CASSSGGTLAKNIQYF
TRBJ2-3,-,TRBV7-8,-,TGTGCCAGCAGCTTAGCGCGGCGGCCCACAGATACGCAGTATTTT,CASSLARRPTDTQYF
TRBJ1-2,TRBD1,TRBV7-2,-,TGTGCCAGCAGCTTAGCGGGGACAGGGCTTGGCTACACCTTC,CASSLAGTGLGYTF
TRBJ2-5,TRBD1,TRBV11-2,-,TGTGCCAGCAGCCCGAGGACAGGGCGAGAGACCCAGTACTTC,CASSPRTGRETQYF
TRBJ2-6,-,TRBV5-1,-,TGCGCCAGCAGCTCTGGCGAAGGGGTACCTGGGGCCAACGTCCTGACTTTC,CASSSGEGVPGANVLTF
TRBJ2-5,TRBD2,TRBV19,-,TGTGCCAGTAGTGGGGCTAGAGCGGGAGAAGGGGAGACCCAGTACTTC,CASSGARAGEGETQYF
TRBJ1-2,TRBD1,TRBV19,-,TGTGCCAGTAGTAGACAGGGGAGCGACTACACCTTC,CASSRQGSDYTF
TRBJ2-1,TRBD2,TRBV28,-,TGTGCCAGCAGCTCCAACTTTAGTCCTAGCGGGATTTACAATGAGCAGTTCTTC,CASSSNFSPSGIYNEQFF
TRBJ2-1,-,TRBV28,-,TGTGCCAGCAGTTTTCTAACTGCCACCTACAATGAGCAGTTCTTC,CASSFLTATYNEQFF
TRBJ1-2,-,TRBV7-9,-,TGTGCCAGCAGCTTGGAGACGACGTCAGCCTATGGCTACACCTTC,CASSLETTSAYGYTF
TRBJ2-6,-,TRBV7-9,-,TGTGCCAGCAGCTTAGTCTCCGGCTCTGGGGCCAACGTCCTGACTTTC,CASSLVSGSGANVLTF
TRBJ1-3,-,TRBV25-1,-,TGTGCCAGCAGTGCATCCGGGTCATCTTCAAGGTCTGGAAACACCATATATTTT,CASSASGSSSRSGNTIYF
TRBJ1-6,-,TRBV12-3/TRBV12-4,-,TGTGCCAGCAGTTTCGGGTCACCCCTCCACTTT,CASSFGSPLHF
TRBJ2-1,-,TRBV10-2,-,TGCGCCAGCAGTAACGGTGTCACCTACAATGAGCAGTTCTTC,CASSNGVTYNEQFF
TRBJ1-2,-,TRBV2,-,TGTGCCAGCAGAGCGTTGGTATCCACCTACTATGGCTACACCTTC,CASRALVSTYYGYTF
TRBJ2-2,TRBD2,TRBV20-1,-,TGCAGTGCTAGTGGCGGCGGGAGAAGAACCGGGGAGCTGTTTTTT,CSASGGGRRTGELFF
TRBJ1-1,TRBD1,TRBV18,-,TGTGCCAGCTCACCACAGGCAGGGGGGACGAACACTGAAGCTTTCTTT,CASSPQAGGTNTEAFF
TRBJ2-5,TRBD1,TRBV5-4,-,TGTGCCAGCACCCGTCGACAGGGCGGAGAGACCCAGTACTTC,CASTRRQGGETQYF
TRBJ2-2,-,TRBV21-1,-,TGTGCCAGCAGCAAAAGGCAGGTGGGCACCGGGGAGCTGTTTTTT,CASSKRQVGTGELFF
TRBJ2-1,TRBD2,TRBV4-2,-,TGTGCCAGCAGCCAAGAGGGGCTACTAGCGGGAAGCAATGAGCAGTTCTTC,CASSQEGLLAGSNEQFF
TRBJ1-1,-,TRBV2,-,TGTGCCAGCAGTGAAGTACCAGGGTACACTGAAGCTTTCTTT,CASSEVPGYTEAFF
TRBJ2-5,TRBD1,TRBV5-6,-,TGTGCCAGCAGCTCCACCCGGGACAGGGGAGAGAGCCAAGAGACCCAGTACTTC,CASSSTRDRGESQETQYF
TRBJ2-7,-,TRBV5-1,-,TGTGCCAGCAGCACTGACTACGAGCAGTACTTC,CASSTDYEQYF